A selection of T cell receptor beta chains follows, all from one sample in a study of CD8 T cells in ankylosing spondylitis. TCRdb reanalysed the 5' RACE reads using MiXCR and keeps one entry per CDR3 protein. The sample lists 200,000 to 250,000 distinct CDR3 sequences; about 10% were seen once. Sequenced input: blood, either unsorted or a sorted T cell fraction (not recorded which). The receptor source for this set is a male donor with ankylosing spondylitis or in good health (not recorded which). Both conserved end residues are part of each CDR3. Each record gives: clone size, J gene, D gene, V gene, CDR3 DNA, CDR3 protein. A D gene is named only where the DNA matches it firmly. Clone size is shown for a subset of rows, as once, few, many or a class of expanded clone.

>NA|TRBJ2-3|NA|TRBV7-2
TGTGCCAGCAGCTTAAGGGGGGGGAGTCCAGATACGCAGTATTTT
CASSLRGGSPDTQYF
>NA|TRBJ2-2|NA|TRBV21-1
TGTGCCACGACTAAACTCGGGGGGAGAGACACCGGGGAGCTGTTTTTT
CATTKLGGRDTGELFF
>few|TRBJ1-1|TRBD1|TRBV10-3
TGTGCCATCGCTCCGGGACAGGCGAACACTGAAGCTTTCTTT
CAIAPGQANTEAFF
>many|TRBJ1-1|NA|TRBV12-3/TRBV12-4
TGTGCCAGCAGTTTGGGGTCCCCAAGCACTGAAGCTTTCTTT
CASSLGSPSTEAFF
>NA|TRBJ1-1|NA|TRBV5-4
TGTGCCAGCAGCTTGATGGGGAACACTGAAGCTTTCTTT
CASSLMGNTEAFF
>many|TRBJ2-1|TRBD2|TRBV5-1
TGCGCCAGCAGCGGGACTAGCGGGGGGGCCGACAATGAGCAGTTCTTC
CASSGTSGGADNEQFF
>many|TRBJ2-1|TRBD2|TRBV10-3
TGTGCCATCAGTGCCCACGGGGGGGCGAATTCTGAGCAGTTCTTC
CAISAHGGANSEQFF
>many|TRBJ2-1|NA|TRBV6-1
TGTGCCAGCAGCCGCGATGAACGGGGGTCTGATGAGCAGTTCTTC
CASSRDERGSDEQFF
>many|TRBJ1-4|NA|TRBV10-3
TGTGCCATCAGTCCTCGGGCCGATGAAAAACTGTTTTTT
CAISPRADEKLFF
>NA|TRBJ2-1|TRBD1|TRBV19
TGTGCCAGTAGTTTCAGGGGGAATTACAATGAGCAGTTCTTC
CASSFRGNYNEQFF
>many|TRBJ2-1|TRBD2|TRBV20-1
TGCAGTGCTGGAGATCCTCTAGCGGGAGGGATCAATGAGCAGTTCTTC
CSAGDPLAGGINEQFF
>many|TRBJ2-5|NA|TRBV3-1
TGTGCCAGTTGCCGAATTGACCAAGAGACCCAGTACTTC
CASCRIDQETQYF
>many|TRBJ2-1|NA|TRBV3-1
TGTGCCAGCAGCCAAGATTTCCCGAACTCCTACAATGAGCAGTTCTTC
CASSQDFPNSYNEQFF
>many|TRBJ2-5|TRBD2|TRBV5-5
TGTGCCAGCAGTCATCCGGAGTTAGCGGGGGGTCAAGAGACCCAGTACTTC
CASSHPELAGGQETQYF
>many|TRBJ2-1|NA|TRBV11-2
TGTGCCAGCAGCGGGCCGGGCAATGAGCAGTTCTTC
CASSGPGNEQFF
>many|TRBJ2-3|TRBD2|TRBV12-3/TRBV12-4
TGTGCCAGCAGTTTCCTACTAGCGGGCACAGATACGCAGTATTTT
CASSFLLAGTDTQYF
>few|TRBJ2-1|NA|TRBV6-1
TGTGCCAGCAGTGTTGCTCAGTCCTACAATGAGCAGTTCTTC
CASSVAQSYNEQFF
>few|TRBJ1-5|NA|TRBV10-3
TGTGCCATCAGTGAGACAGGTAGCAATCAGCCCCAGCATTTT
CAISETGSNQPQHF